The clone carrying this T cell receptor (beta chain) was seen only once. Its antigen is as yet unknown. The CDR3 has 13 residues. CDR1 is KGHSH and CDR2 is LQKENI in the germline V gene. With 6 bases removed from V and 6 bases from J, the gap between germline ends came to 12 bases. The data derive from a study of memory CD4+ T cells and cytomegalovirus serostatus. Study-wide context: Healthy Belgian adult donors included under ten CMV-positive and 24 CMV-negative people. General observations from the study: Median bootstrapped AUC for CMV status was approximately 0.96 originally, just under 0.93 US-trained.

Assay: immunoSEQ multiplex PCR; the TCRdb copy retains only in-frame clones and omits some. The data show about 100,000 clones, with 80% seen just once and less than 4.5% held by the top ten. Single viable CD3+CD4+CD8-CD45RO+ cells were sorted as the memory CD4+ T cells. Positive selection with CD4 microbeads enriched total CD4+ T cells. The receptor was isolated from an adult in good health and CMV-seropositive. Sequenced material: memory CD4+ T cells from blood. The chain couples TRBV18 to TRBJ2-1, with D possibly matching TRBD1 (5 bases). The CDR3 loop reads CASSLRGGNEQFF. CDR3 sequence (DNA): TGTGCCAGCTCTCTTAGGGGCGGCAATGAGCAGTTCTTC.